This T cell receptor (beta chain) was profiled in a study of cytomegalovirus exposure and HLA in healthy donors. About the research overall: Findings of an earlier analysis included some 120 million unique TCR beta sequences from roughly 180 million T cells.

The primer mix had 60 Vbeta and 13 Jbeta primers. This table comes from immunoSEQ multiplex PCR, and its TCRdb copy is limited to in-frame clones, with some not included. The sample lists about 130,000 clones; more than 75% were seen once. This CDR3 is built from 13 residues. CDR1 is SGHKS, CDR2 YYEKEE, per germline (reference sequence). Trimming took off 0 bases at V and 9 bases at J, with 12 bases between the two ends. This TCR derives from a woman in her twenties or thirties in good health and CMV-seronegative. The chain employs TRBV5-5 and TRBJ1-1, with a tentative D call TRBD1 (5 bases). The sequenced material came from PBMCs. The CDR3 DNA is TGTGCCAGCAGCTTGGGGGCCGGGGGGAAAGCTTTCTTT. The encoded protein is CASSLGAGGKAFF.